Sequencing of this TCR beta chain was carried out in a study of shared clonotypes between healthy human individuals. The data were produced by immunoSEQ multiplex PCR, yet TCRdb's version contains in-frame clones alone and is incomplete. The sample shows 2 million to 3 million clones, 80% to 95% of them seen only once. The germline gives CDR1 SGHTA, CDR2 FQGNSA. This CDR3 contains 15 residues. Trimming removed 1 base from V and 7 bases from J, with 16 bases in between. The rearrangement links TRBV7-2 to TRBJ1-2, with TRBD1 as a possible D gene (5 bases). Sequenced sample: naive CD4+ T cells from PBMCs. Subset described: CD45RA+ positively selected. The sequence was obtained from a young man in good health. Some clones in this sample may be carry-over from other donors' samples. CDR3 nucleotides: TGTGCCAGCAGCTTAGTTAGGGCAGGGACGGTTGGCTACACCTTC. It specifies CASSLVRAGTVGYTF.